The rows below give T cell receptor beta chains drawn from one sample of a study of long-term antiretroviral therapy in people with HIV. This table comes from immunoSEQ multiplex PCR, and its TCRdb copy is limited to in-frame clones, with some not included. The sample shows some 31,000 clones, about 90% of them seen only once. Sequenced material: unsorted PBMCs, taken 1.1 years after starting antiretroviral therapy. Source of these receptors: a man younger than 35 with HIV. The CDR3 runs from the conserved cysteine through the conserved F or W. The order of the fields is V gene, D gene, CDR3 length, clone size, J gene, CDR3 DNA, CDR3 protein. A D gene is named only where the DNA matches it firmly. Size is stated for part of the rows, as once, few or many counts, or as a class when the clone is expanded.

v_gene: TRBV30; d_gene: -; len: 15; abundance: -; j_gene: TRBJ1-6; CDR3nt: TGTGCCTGGAGTGTAAGTGTCGCAGGGTCTTCACCCCTCCACTTT; CDR3aa: CAWSVSVAGSSPLHF
v_gene: TRBV7-9; d_gene: TRBD1; len: 13; abundance: -; j_gene: TRBJ1-2; CDR3nt: TGTGCCAGCAGCGCCGACAGGGTAAACGGCTACACCTTC; CDR3aa: CASSADRVNGYTF
v_gene: TRBV7-2; d_gene: TRBD2; len: 17; abundance: -; j_gene: TRBJ2-2; CDR3nt: TGTGCCAGCAGCTTAGTCGCTAGCGGAGAAGCGATCGGGGAGCTGTTTTTT; CDR3aa: CASSLVASGEAIGELFF
v_gene: TRBV13; d_gene: -; len: 13; abundance: -; j_gene: TRBJ1-1; CDR3nt: TGTGCCAGCAGCCTACAGGCGAACACTGAAGCTTTCTTT; CDR3aa: CASSLQANTEAFF
v_gene: TRBV9; d_gene: -; len: 16; abundance: -; j_gene: TRBJ2-7; CDR3nt: TGTGCCAGCAGCGTAGTGGGTTTGGGACTGGTCGAGGAGCAGTACTTC; CDR3aa: CASSVVGLGLVEEQYF
v_gene: TRBV5-5; d_gene: -; len: 14; abundance: -; j_gene: TRBJ2-7; CDR3nt: TGTGCCAGCAGCTTGTTGGCAGGGATCTACGAGCAGTACTTC; CDR3aa: CASSLLAGIYEQYF
v_gene: TRBV18; d_gene: TRBD1; len: 18; abundance: -; j_gene: TRBJ2-7; CDR3nt: TGTGCCAGCTCACCAGTCGGGACAGGGGGCGCAGTTACCCACGAGCAGTACTTC; CDR3aa: CASSPVGTGGAVTHEQYF
v_gene: TRBV5-8; d_gene: -; len: 13; abundance: few; j_gene: TRBJ2-7; CDR3nt: TGTGCCAGCAGCGGAATCGAGGGGGACGAGCAGTACTTC; CDR3aa: CASSGIEGDEQYF
v_gene: TRBV7-9; d_gene: TRBD1; len: 15; abundance: once; j_gene: TRBJ2-7; CDR3nt: TGTGCCAGCAGCCGAAGGGGACAGGGAAGTTACGAGCAGTACTTC; CDR3aa: CASSRRGQGSYEQYF
v_gene: TRBV4-2; d_gene: TRBD2; len: 17; abundance: -; j_gene: TRBJ2-1; CDR3nt: TGTGCCAGCAGCCATGAACCTAGCGGCGGGATCTACAATGAGCAGTTCTTC; CDR3aa: CASSHEPSGGIYNEQFF
v_gene: TRBV7-2; d_gene: -; len: 16; abundance: once; j_gene: TRBJ2-5; CDR3nt: TGTGCCAGCAGCTTATCCCCTAGGGGGACATCCCAGACCCAGTACTTC; CDR3aa: CASSLSPRGTSQTQYF
v_gene: TRBV5-1; d_gene: -; len: 15; abundance: -; j_gene: TRBJ2-7; CDR3nt: TGCGCCAGCAGCTTGGGGACAGACTTCGCCTACGAGCAGTACTTC; CDR3aa: CASSLGTDFAYEQYF
v_gene: TRBV4-1; d_gene: -; len: 14; abundance: -; j_gene: TRBJ1-2; CDR3nt: TGCGCCAGCAGCCATCCTGACAGGCTTCCTGGCTACACCTTC; CDR3aa: CASSHPDRLPGYTF
v_gene: TRBV7-2; d_gene: TRBD1; len: 14; abundance: -; j_gene: TRBJ2-5; CDR3nt: TGTGCCAGCAGCTTCACAGGGGCCCAAGAGACCCAGTACTTC; CDR3aa: CASSFTGAQETQYF
v_gene: TRBV19; d_gene: TRBD2; len: 12; abundance: few; j_gene: TRBJ2-7; CDR3nt: TGTGCCAGCGGGGGGAAGGGTGACGAGCAGTACTTC; CDR3aa: CASGGKGDEQYF